This TCR beta chain emerged from a study of memory CD4+ T cells and cytomegalovirus serostatus. Overall study: Of the healthy Belgian adults, several were CMV seropositive and 24 seronegative.

With 5 bases removed from V and 7 bases from J, the gap between germline ends came to 12 bases. The CDR3 spans 12 residues. Generated by immunoSEQ multiplex PCR, the TCRdb table keeps only in-frame clones and is missing some. The table records about 96,000 clones, about 80% of them present only once. Single viable CD3+CD4+CD8-CD45RO+ cells were sorted as the memory CD4+ T cells. CMV serostatus came from serum IgG against pp150, pp28, p38, p52. The sequence derives from an adult in good health and CMV-seropositive. This chain connects TRBV5-3 to TRBJ1-1; no clear D gene. TRBV5-3 is identified as an open reading frame with a role that is uncertain. Sequencing was done on a sample of memory CD4+ T cells from blood. CDR3 bases: TGTGCCAGAAGGCTAGGGCCCTATGAAGCTTTCTTT. Protein sequence: CARRLGPYEAFF.